These 30 T cell receptor beta chains came from one sample sequenced in a study of early T cells in non-severe SARS-CoV-2 infection. TCRdb re-called the 5' RACE reads with MiXCR, one entry per CDR3 protein. The sample carries about 76,000 distinct CDR3 sequences, about 11% recorded once. Specimen: whole blood. The receptors derive from an adult who was a healthcare worker with PCR-confirmed SARS-CoV-2 infection or an uninfected control (not recorded which).

In this sample, this clonotype turned up a few times. The chain carries TRBV7-2 and TRBJ2-3, with D possibly being TRBD2 (5 bases). Germline-derived CDR1 and CDR2 are SGHTA and FQGNSA. The CDR3 runs 14 residues. Trimming pared 1 base from V and 8 bases from J, leaving 13 bases between. The CDR3 sequence is CASSLEAGGVTQYF. CDR3 nucleotides: TGTGCCAGCAGCTTAGAGGCGGGTGGGGTTACGCAGTATTTT.

This clonotype was detected a few times. The chain links TRBV4-1 to TRBJ2-7; no definite D call. CDR1 and CDR2 (germline): MGHRA, YSYEKL. V gave up 4 bases and J gave up 0 bases, with 10 bases separating them. The CDR3 length is 14 residues. CDR3 DNA sequence: TGCGCCAGCAGCCCCCGTTTTGACTCCTACGAGCAGTACTTC. Translating gives CASSPRFDSYEQYF.

This clonotype has a count of ten or more. The rearrangement joins TRBV4-2 to TRBJ2-7; TRBD1 matches at 7 bases. The V gene's germline CDR1 is LGHNA and CDR2 YNFKEQ. J lost 0 bases, V lost 0 bases, and 2 bases had no gene match. The CDR3 consists of 15 residues. The CDR3 DNA sequence: TGTGCCAGCAGCCAAGAAGAGGGGGCCTCCTACGAGCAGTACTTC. Translated: CASSQEEGASYEQYF.

V usage is TRBV5-4 and J usage is TRBJ2-3; D might be TRBD1 or TRBD2, each matching 5 bases. V gave up 4 bases and J gave up 3 bases, with 12 bases separating them. This CDR3 has 14 residues. Looked up from germline, CDR1 is SGHNT and CDR2 is YYREEE (reference sequence). Written as DNA, the CDR3 is TGTGCCAGCAGCGAAGGGACGGAGACAGATACGCAGTATTTT. It translates to CASSEGTETDTQYF.

Many counts were recorded for this clonotype. The chain employs TRBV10-3 and TRBJ1-5; D call uncertain. CDR1 ENHRY and CDR2 SYGVKD come from the germline V gene. The CDR3 covers 14 residues. Trimming took off 0 bases at V and 4 bases at J, with 7 bases between the two ends. This CDR3 reads CAISESEANQPQHF. CDR3 in DNA: TGTGCCATCAGTGAGTCTGAGGCAAATCAGCCCCAGCATTTT.

This clonotype was recorded a few times. The V and J genes are TRBV5-4 and TRBJ1-1; D possibly corresponds to TRBD1 (5 bases). The CDR3 is made up of 15 amino acids. Germline V CDR1 and CDR2: SGHNT, YYREEE (reference sequence). V was shortened by 9 bases and J by 0 bases, with 18 bases between the two germline ends. In nucleotides, the CDR3 is TGTGCCACCTTGCCAGGGACCCCCATGAACACTGAAGCTTTCTTT. Encoded protein: CATLPGTPMNTEAFF. Filled out from reference TRBV5-4 and TRBJ1-1, the complete variable domain reads ETGVTQSPTHLIKTRGQQVTLRCSSQSGHNTVSWYQQALGQGPQFIFQYYREEENGRGNFPPRFSGLQFPNYSSELNVNALELDDSALYLCATLPGTPMNTEAFFGQGTRLTVV.

This clonotype was seen more than once but under ten times. The rearrangement uses TRBV12-3 or TRBV12-4 and TRBJ1-1; D perhaps matches TRBD1 (6 bases). The CDR3 runs to 13 residues. CDR3 sequence reads: CALKGGGIAEAFF. The CDR3 coding sequence is TGTGCTCTAAAGGGGGGAGGGATCGCTGAAGCTTTCTTT.

This sequence joins TRBV27 and TRBJ2-7; possibly TRBD2 for D (6 bases). CDR1 and CDR2 (germline): MNHEY, SMNVEV (reference sequence). The CDR3 covers 14 residues. With 1 base removed from V and 3 bases from J, the gap between germline ends came to 10 bases. The CDR3 nucleotides read TGTGCCAGCAGTTTATTCCTGGGAGGCTACGAGCAGTACTTC. Protein product: CASSLFLGGYEQYF.

This clonotype was found many times. The rearrangement uses TRBV5-8 and TRBJ1-2, with TRBD1 matching 9 bases. The junction had 8 bases not matched to a gene; V was cut back by 4 bases and J by 7 bases. The CDR3 consists of 14 residues. Germline V gene lookup returns CDR1 SGHTS and CDR2 YDEGEE. The CDR3 reads CASSVTGGASGYTF. The CDR3 DNA sequence: TGTGCCAGCAGCGTTACAGGGGGCGCCAGTGGCTACACCTTC.

This clonotype was detected ten times or more. The J gene is TRBJ2-5, the V gene TRBV12-3 or TRBV12-4, with a weak D call TRBD2 (7 bases). The CDR3 extends over 14 amino acids. Trimming removed 3 bases at V and 1 base at J, with 9 bases between. The CDR3 is CASSFGGLQETQYF. CDR3 nucleotides: TGTGCCAGCAGTTTCGGGGGGCTCCAAGAGACCCAGTACTTC.

The gene calls are TRBV3-1 and TRBJ2-1; 7 nucleotides align to TRBD1. CDR1 LGHDT and CDR2 YNNKEL come from the germline V gene (reference sequence). The CDR3 sequence is 15 residues long. V shed 4 bases and J 5 bases; nucleotides not matched to a gene: 8. CDR3 DNA: TGTGCCAGCAGCCCAGGTGTAGGGGGCCACAATGAGCAGTTCTTC. Its translation: CASSPGVGGHNEQFF.

The gene calls are TRBV7-6 and TRBJ2-2, with 11 bases identical to TRBD1. J gave up 7 bases and V 1 base, and 2 bases lay outside the gene matches. CDR3 length equals 15 residues. In germline, CDR1 is SGHVS, CDR2 FNYEAQ. CDR3 region: CASSLGTGGSGELFF. The CDR3 coding sequence is TGTGCCAGCAGCTTAGGGACAGGGGGCAGCGGGGAGCTGTTTTTT.

This clonotype was counted a few times. The chain combines TRBV7-9 with TRBJ1-2; unclear D gene. This CDR3 is built from 14 residues. Per the germline V gene, CDR1 is SEHNR and CDR2 is FQNEAQ (reference sequence). Between the trimmed V and J ends, which lost 7 bases and 4 bases, there was a span of 16 bases. CDR3 DNA: TGTGCCAGCACCCCATCGGGCAATCTCTATGGCTACACCTTC. Translating gives CASTPSGNLYGYTF.

This sequence joins TRBV3-1 and TRBJ1-4; TRBD1 is a possible D gene (6 bases). CDR3 length equals 17 residues. Germline V gives CDR1 LGHDT, CDR2 YNNKEL (reference sequence). Trimming cost V 0 bases and J 4 bases, with 15 bases left between them. The CDR3 DNA follows: TGTGCCAGCAGCCAAGATCTCCGGGGGGCGGGTAATGAAAAACTGTTTTTT. Its protein product is CASSQDLRGAGNEKLFF.

In this sample, this clonotype turned up many times. The gene calls are TRBV20-1 and TRBJ2-1, with D hard to call. CDR3 length: 14 amino acids. Germline CDR1 DFQATT, CDR2 SNEGSKA (reference sequence). The germline V and J ends were trimmed by 5 bases and 3 bases, with 14 bases remaining between them. CDR3 loop: CSAPMAGSYNEQFF. As DNA, the CDR3 is TGCAGTGCTCCCATGGCCGGAAGCTACAATGAGCAGTTCTTC.

The rearrangement joins TRBV12-3 or TRBV12-4 to TRBJ2-7, with unresolved D. The CDR3 runs 13 residues. Trimming removed 5 bases at V and 7 bases at J, with 15 bases between. CDR3 amino acids: CASSPTYKEEQYF. CDR3 sequence (DNA): TGTGCCAGCAGTCCCACCTATAAGGAGGAGCAGTACTTC.

This clonotype was counted a few times. The J gene is TRBJ1-5, the V gene TRBV3-1; D is undetermined. Germline CDR1 is LGHDT and CDR2 is YNNKEL (reference sequence). This CDR3 has 12 amino acids. Trimming left V 1 base short and J 6 bases short, with 4 bases between. The CDR3 protein is CASSQVGQPQHF. DNA for the CDR3: TGTGCCAGCAGCCAAGTAGGTCAGCCCCAGCATTTT.

This clonotype has more than one count but fewer than ten. V and J are TRBV10-1 and TRBJ2-3, with D hard to call. CDR1 and CDR2 from the germline V gene are WNHNN and SYGVQD (reference sequence). The CDR3 consists of 15 residues. V was trimmed by 0 bases and J by 4 bases, leaving 11 bases between them. The DNA of the CDR3 is TGCGCCAGCAGTGAGTCGAGGTTTGGGGCAGATACGCAGTATTTT. Translating gives CASSESRFGADTQYF.

The V gene is TRBV4-1, the J gene TRBJ1-2, with D uncertain. V dropped 0 bases and J dropped 0 bases, with 14 bases sitting between them. Per germline, CDR1 MGHRA and CDR2 YSYEKL. This CDR3 contains 17 residues. CDR3 coding DNA: TGCGCCAGCAGCCAAGAATGGATGACGGTAGCTAACTATGGCTACACCTTC. It yields the protein CASSQEWMTVANYGYTF.

This clonotype was recorded at least ten times. CDR3 DNA sequence: TGTGCCAGCAAAGGGCCAGGAGCAACCGAGCAGTACTTC. Protein product: CASKGPGATEQYF. This chain links TRBV3-1 with TRBJ2-7; D gene unclear. CDR1 LGHDT and CDR2 YNNKEL come from the germline V gene (reference sequence). With 7 bases removed from V and 6 bases from J, the gap between germline ends came to 16 bases. There are 13 residues in the CDR3.

This clonotype was seen more than once but under ten times. The CDR3 is CASSLRGQVNTEAFF. CDR3 nucleotides: TGTGCCAGCAGTTTAAGGGGCCAGGTGAACACTGAAGCTTTCTTT. This chain links TRBV12-3 or TRBV12-4 with TRBJ1-1; D might be TRBD1 (5 bases). The CDR3 runs to 15 residues. Deletions cut 2 bases from V and 0 bases from J, with 10 bases between.

In this sample, this clonotype turned up a few times. V gene TRBV7-8 combines with J gene TRBJ1-1; D uncertain. The CDR3 has 13 amino acids. Germline assignment: CDR1 SGHVS and CDR2 FQNEAQ. V shed 5 bases and J shed 6 bases, with 13 bases lying between them. Here the CDR3 reads CASSPIREAEAFF. As DNA, the CDR3 is TGTGCCAGCAGCCCTATAAGGGAGGCTGAAGCTTTCTTT.

This clonotype was seen more than once but under ten times. The gene calls are TRBV29-1 and TRBJ2-7; 11 bases fit TRBD1. Looked up from germline, CDR1 is SQVTM and CDR2 is ANQGSEA. The length of the CDR3 is 14 residues. V lost 7 bases and J lost 0; bases outside the gene matches: 5. DNA for the CDR3: TGCAGCGCAGGGACAGGGGGTTCCTCCTACGAGCAGTACTTC. Translating it yields CSAGTGGSSYEQYF.

This clonotype has just a few counts. The V and J genes are TRBV11-3 and TRBJ2-5; D is ambiguous. V lost 5 bases to trimming and J lost 0 bases, with 7 bases between them. The CDR3 spans 13 residues. Germline values: CDR1 SGHNT, CDR2 YENEEA. The CDR3 sequence is CASSLANQETQYF. For the CDR3, the DNA is TGTGCCAGCAGCCTTGCGAACCAAGAGACCCAGTACTTC.

J is TRBJ2-3 and V is TRBV12-5; 8 bases match TRBD2. The CDR3 loop spans 14 amino acids. Germline V gene data show CDR1 as LGHNT and CDR2 as FRNRAP. V shed 6 bases and J 5 bases; nucleotides not matched to a gene: 7. In nucleotides, the CDR3 is TGTGCTAGTGGCCCCGGGGGGGGCCGAGATACGCAGTATTTT. Its translation: CASGPGGGRDTQYF.

This clonotype was detected ten times or more. The chain carries TRBV7-7 and TRBJ2-7, with D perhaps TRBD2 (6 bases). Germline CDR1 and CDR2: SSHAT and FNYEAQ (reference sequence). The CDR3 has 15 residues. V was cut by 4 bases and J by 3 bases, with 16 bases left in between. The CDR3 sequence is CASSSQPGVDYEQYF. The CDR3 DNA follows: TGTGCCAGCAGCTCACAGCCGGGGGTGGACTACGAGCAGTACTTC.

The table lists this clonotype with many counts. In DNA form, the CDR3 reads TGTGCCAGCAGCAACCGGGACTACAATGAGCAGTTCTTC. Its translation is CASSNRDYNEQFF. The chain links TRBV7-6 to TRBJ2-1, with D maybe TRBD2 (5 bases). The CDR3 is made up of 13 amino acids. CDR1 is SGHVS, CDR2 FNYEAQ, per germline. V was trimmed by 5 bases and J by 3 bases, leaving 8 bases between them.

This clonotype was counted ten times or more. The chain carries TRBV3-1 and TRBJ2-7, with D unclear. The CDR3 contains 16 residues. The V end lost 3 bases, the J end lost 5 bases, and 20 bases lay between the germline ends. Per the germline V gene, CDR1 is LGHDT and CDR2 is YNNKEL (reference sequence). CDR3: CASSHATADHTHEQYF. CDR3 coding DNA: TGTGCCAGCAGCCATGCGACGGCGGACCATACTCACGAGCAGTACTTC.

V usage is TRBV3-1 and J usage is TRBJ1-2, with D hard to call. The CDR3 is made up of 13 amino acids. V was clipped by 0 bases and J by 8 bases, with 10 bases between them. From germline, CDR1 is LGHDT and CDR2 YNNKEL (reference sequence). Written as DNA, the CDR3 is TGTGCCAGCAGCCAAGATTCGGGGTACGGCTACACCTTC. Residues: CASSQDSGYGYTF.

V usage is TRBV7-7 and J usage is TRBJ2-5; a weak D match, TRBD2 (7 bases). Germline loops: CDR1 SSHAT, CDR2 FNYEAQ (reference sequence). V dropped 1 base and J dropped 5 bases, with 17 bases sitting between them. The CDR3 sequence is 16 residues long. The CDR3 spells CASSLVARGPVETQYF. The CDR3 DNA follows: TGTGCCAGCAGCTTAGTTGCGCGGGGGCCCGTTGAGACCCAGTACTTC.